These 26 T cell receptor beta chains originate from one sample sequenced in a study of shared clonotypes between healthy human individuals. The data were produced by immunoSEQ multiplex PCR, yet TCRdb's version contains in-frame clones alone and is incomplete. The sample holds about 1,500,000 clones; roughly 96% are singletons and the top ten take about 1.2%. Source material: naive CD4+ T cells sorted from blood. Subset indicated: CD45RA+ positively selected. Receptor source: a man between 25 and 39 years old in good health.

To note about this clone: The identical CDR3 is also encoded by other nucleotide sequences in the sample. The chain has TRBV28 and TRBJ1-1; TRBD1 is a possible D gene (5 bases). V lost 1 base and J 2 bases, leaving 8 bases between the germline ends. Germline values: CDR1 MDHEN, CDR2 SYDVKM. The CDR3 runs to 14 residues. In DNA, the CDR3 is TGTGCCAGCAGTTTATTGGGGCCTAACACTGAAGCTTTCTTT. Protein product: CASSLLGPNTEAFF.

The V gene is TRBV6-1, the J gene TRBJ2-7; a possible D gene is TRBD1 (5 bases). Trimming removed 7 bases at V and 0 bases at J, with 7 bases between. The CDR3 contains 12 residues. The V gene's germline CDR1 is MNHNS and CDR2 SASEGT. CDR3 residues: CASKTDSYEQYF. CDR3 in DNA: TGTGCCAGCAAGACAGACTCCTACGAGCAGTACTTC.

As for this clone: A read error may account for a junction end that differs from germline. For the CDR3, the DNA is TGTGCTAGCAGCTTTGGGGTCGGGCAGGGTCCTTATCGGGTAGATACGCAGTATTTT. This gives the protein CASSFGVGQGPYRVDTQYF. V usage is TRBV7-7 and J usage is TRBJ2-3, with D possibly TRBD1 on 5 matching bases. This CDR3 has 19 residues. Germline loops: CDR1 SSHAT, CDR2 FNYEAQ (reference sequence).

The chain has TRBV7-2 and TRBJ2-1, with 7 bases aligning to TRBD2. The CDR3 length is 16 residues. CDR1 SGHTA and CDR2 FQGNSA come from the germline V gene. J gave up 6 bases and V 4 bases, and 12 bases lay outside the gene matches. The CDR3 DNA is TGTGCCAGCAGCTCCCCGGGAGGCGGGTATCTCAATGAGCAGTTCTTC. It is translated as CASSSPGGGYLNEQFF.

In DNA, the CDR3 is TGTGCCAGCAGCCCAGGGTGGCAAATAGGGAGGGCAGATACGCAGTATTTT. As protein: CASSPGWQIGRADTQYF. This sequence joins TRBV11-2 and TRBJ2-3, with 7 positions matching TRBD2. This CDR3 spans 17 amino acids. Per the germline V gene, CDR1 is SGHAT and CDR2 is FQNNGV. Trimming took 5 bases from V and 4 from J; bases not matched to a gene: 15.

CDR3 coding DNA: TGTGCCAGCAATCCCGGAGGGCAGACCAGGAGCAATCAGCCCCAGCATTTT. It specifies CASNPGGQTRSNQPQHF. The chain combines TRBV7-8 with TRBJ1-5; D ambiguous. CDR1 is SGHVS, CDR2 FQNEAQ, per germline. Trimming cost V 7 bases and J 1 base, with 20 bases left between them. The CDR3 consists of 17 residues. Full variable domain (outside the CDR3, taken from reference TRBV7-8 and TRBJ1-5): GAGVSQSPRYKVAKRGQDVALRCDPISGHVSLFWYQQALGQGPEFLTYFQNEAQLDKSGLPSDRFFAERPEGSVSTLKIQRTQQEDSAVYLCASNPGGQTRSNQPQHFGDGTRLSIL.

J is TRBJ2-3 and V is TRBV4-3, with a weak D call TRBD2 (6 bases). V was trimmed by 3 bases and J by 3 bases, leaving 19 bases between them. Germline values: CDR1 LGHNA, CDR2 YSLEER. CDR3 length equals 17 residues. For the CDR3, the DNA is TGCGCCAGCAGCCAGACCCCAAGCGGGTTAGGAACAGATACGCAGTATTTT. Residues: CASSQTPSGLGTDTQYF.

This chain links TRBV13 with TRBJ2-1, with TRBD2 as a possible D gene (6 bases). Germline loops: CDR1 PRHDT, CDR2 FYEKMQ (reference sequence). V lost 5 bases to trimming and J lost 2 bases, with 10 bases between them. The CDR3 consists of 14 residues. CDR3 DNA: TGTGCCAGCAGCCATAGCGGAACCTACAATGAGCAGTTCTTC. Protein product: CASSHSGTYNEQFF.

As to this clone: Other DNA sequences from this sample encode an identical CDR3 as well. The V and J genes are TRBV18 and TRBJ1-3; 7 nucleotides agree with TRBD1. Losses at the gene ends were 1 base for V and 1 base for J; bases not matched to a gene: 1. Germline V gene sequence: CDR1 KGHSH, CDR2 LQKENI. The CDR3 covers 15 residues. In DNA, the CDR3 is TGTGCCAGCTCACCACTCAGGGGGTCTGGAAACACCATATATTTT. This sequence encodes CASSPLRGSGNTIYF.

V and J are TRBV27 and TRBJ2-7; the match to TRBD2 covers 7 bases. Germline trimming cut 5 bases from V and 3 bases from J; bases unmatched to any gene: 16. This CDR3 comprises 17 residues. The germline CDR1 and CDR2 sequences are MNHEY and SMNVEV (reference sequence). In nucleotides, the CDR3 is TGTGCCAGCAGTCAATTTGGGCTTGGCGGGAGCCTCTACGAGCAGTACTTC. Translating gives CASSQFGLGGSLYEQYF.

This clone occurred once. The chain is built from TRBV11-2 and TRBJ1-5; 7 bases line up with TRBD1. The CDR3 spans 15 residues. The germline CDR1 and CDR2 sequences are SGHAT and FQNNGV. J was trimmed by 4 bases and V by 5 bases; bases with no gene match: 8. The CDR3 here is CASSQGQTPNQPQHF. The DNA for the CDR3 is TGTGCCAGCAGCCAGGGACAGACACCTAATCAGCCCCAGCATTTT.

The rearrangement joins TRBV6-5 to TRBJ1-2; weak D call: TRBD1 (6 bases). Germline values: CDR1 MNHEY, CDR2 SVGAGI. The germline V and J ends were trimmed by 4 bases and 3 bases, with 12 bases remaining between them. The CDR3 is 14 residues long. CDR3 DNA: TGTGCCAGCAGTTCTACAGGGTACGACTATGGCTACACCTTC. Its protein product is CASSSTGYDYGYTF.

The CDR3 is CASSRGDGTDTQYF. In DNA, the CDR3 is TGTGCCAGCAGTAGGGGGGACGGCACAGATACGCAGTATTTT. J is TRBJ2-3 and V is TRBV6-5; D might be TRBD1 or TRBD2, each matching 6 bases. Germline V gene data show CDR1 as MNHEY and CDR2 as SVGAGI. V gave up 5 bases and J gave up 1 base, with 10 bases separating them. The CDR3 is made up of 14 amino acids.

This clone came up once. Different DNA sequences within this sample yield the same CDR3. The CDR3 sequence: CASSQIYEQYF. For the CDR3, the DNA is TGTGCCAGCAGCCAAATCTACGAGCAGTACTTC. The V gene is TRBV7-2, the J gene TRBJ2-7; D remains unclear. The V end was cut by 5 bases, the J end by 3 bases, with 5 bases between. Looked up from germline, CDR1 is SGHTA and CDR2 is FQGNSA. This CDR3 is 11 amino acids long.

The chain has TRBV15 and TRBJ2-7; D uncertain. This CDR3 has 10 amino acids. In germline, CDR1 is LNHNV, CDR2 YYDKDF (reference sequence). V was shortened by 11 bases and J by 4 bases, with 9 bases between the two germline ends. The CDR3 here is CAQIYYEQYF. The CDR3 region has the DNA TGTGCCCAAATATATTACGAGCAGTACTTC.

The chain employs TRBV19 and TRBJ2-1; D remains ambiguous. Germline assignment: CDR1 LNHDA and CDR2 SQIVND (reference sequence). Trimming pared 7 bases from V and 0 bases from J, leaving 13 bases between. The CDR3 totals 15 residues. In nucleotides, the CDR3 is TGTGCCAGTAAGCTACAGCAAAGCTCCTACAATGAGCAGTTCTTC. Its translation: CASKLQQSSYNEQFF.

V is TRBV5-4 and J is TRBJ2-6, with D maybe TRBD2 (5 bases). CDR3 length equals 15 residues. Between the trimmed V and J ends, which lost 0 bases and 3 bases, there was a span of 7 bases. The germline CDR1 and CDR2 sequences are SGHNT and YYREEE (reference sequence). DNA for the CDR3: TGTGCCAGCAGCTTGGGAGGGCTTGGGGCCAACGTCCTGACTTTC. Amino acid sequence: CASSLGGLGANVLTF.

V gene TRBV2 combines with J gene TRBJ2-5; D unclear. The CDR3 length is 15 residues. The germline V gene encodes CDR1 SNHLY and CDR2 FYNNEI. Trimming pared 0 bases from V and 4 bases from J, leaving 12 bases between. For the CDR3, the DNA is TGTGCCAGCAGTGAAGCGGGCCGGCGGAGAGAGACCCAGTACTTC. Translating it yields CASSEAGRRRETQYF. The full variable domain, completed using reference TRBV2 and TRBJ2-5, is EPEVTQTPSHQVTQMGQEVILRCVPISNHLYFYWYRQILGQKVEFLVSFYNNEISEKSEIFDDQFSVERPDGSNFTLKIRSTKLEDSAMYFCASSEAGRRRETQYFGPGTRLLVL.

V is TRBV18 and J is TRBJ2-7; no firm D call. CDR1 is KGHSH and CDR2 is LQKENI in the germline V gene. This CDR3 region has 11 residues. V shed 6 bases and J shed 2 bases, with 5 bases lying between them. As DNA, the CDR3 is TGTGCCAGCTCCGCCACCTACGAGCAGTACTTC. Protein sequence: CASSATYEQYF.

This rearrangement joins TRBV19 to TRBJ1-1, with no clear D. The CDR3 runs to 13 residues. The germline CDR1 and CDR2 sequences are LNHDA and SQIVND (reference sequence). The germline V and J ends were trimmed by 4 bases and 4 bases, with 10 bases remaining between them. CDR3 protein: CASSSQTRTEAFF. For the CDR3, the DNA is TGTGCCAGTAGTAGCCAGACACGCACTGAAGCTTTCTTT.

The chain joins TRBV19 to TRBJ2-5, with TRBD1 matching over 7 bases. Germline V lookup: CDR1 LNHDA, CDR2 SQIVND (reference sequence). This CDR3 is built from 14 residues. Trimming removed 4 bases from V and 3 bases from J; junction bases left unmatched: 5. CDR3 DNA sequence: TGTGCCAGTAGTACAACAGGGGTAAAAGAGACCCAGTACTTC. This codes for CASSTTGVKETQYF.

The chain is built from TRBV19 and TRBJ2-4; no definite D call. Trimming took 5 bases from V and 8 from J, leaving 10 bases between them. Germline CDR1 and CDR2: LNHDA and SQIVND (reference sequence). The CDR3 has 12 amino acids. For the CDR3, the DNA is TGTGCCAGTAGTTCCCCTGTGGACATTCAGTACTTC. Translating gives CASSSPVDIQYF. Supplemented by reference TRBV19 and TRBJ2-4, the full variable domain reads DGGITQSPKYLFRKEGQNVTLSCEQNLNHDAMYWYRQDPGQGLRLIYYSQIVNDFQKGDIAEGYSVSREKKESFPLTVTSAQKNPTAFYLCASSSPVDIQYFGAGTRLSVL.

This sequence joins TRBV14 and TRBJ1-1; D unclear. Between the trimmed V and J ends, which lost 3 bases and 5 bases, there was a span of 10 bases. Germline loops: CDR1 SGHDN, CDR2 FVKESK. The CDR3 has 13 residues. The CDR3 DNA is TGTGCCAGCAGCCAGAGATTGGGGACTGAAGCTTTCTTT. It is translated as CASSQRLGTEAFF.

The V gene is TRBV2, the J gene TRBJ2-3; 8 nucleotides line up with TRBD2. Germline V gene lookup returns CDR1 SNHLY and CDR2 FYNNEI. Germline trimming cut 5 bases from V and 5 bases from J; bases unmatched to any gene: 3. The CDR3 consists of 13 residues. The CDR3 region has the DNA TGTGCCAGCAGTAGCGGGAGTCTAGATACGCAGTATTTT. Translating it yields CASSSGSLDTQYF.

This clone was detected only once. The rearrangement links TRBV7-3 to TRBJ2-2; no firm D call. V lost 5 bases and J 4 bases, leaving 17 bases between the germline ends. Germline lookup yields CDR1 SGHTA and CDR2 FQGTGA. There are 16 residues in the CDR3. This CDR3 is CASSTYVPPGTGELFF. CDR3 nucleotides: TGTGCCAGCAGCACCTACGTCCCTCCCGGCACCGGGGAGCTGTTTTTT. Variable domain in full (rest from reference TRBV7-3 and TRBJ2-2): GAGVSQTPSNKVTEKGKYVELRCDPISGHTALYWYRQSLGQGPEFLIYFQGTGAADDSGLPNDRFFAVRPEGSVSTLKIQRTERGDSAVYLCASSTYVPPGTGELFFGEGSRLTVL.

J is TRBJ2-7 and V is TRBV27; perhaps TRBD2 as D (6 bases). Germline V CDR1 and CDR2: MNHEY, SMNVEV (reference sequence). V lost 6 bases and J 5 bases, leaving 14 bases between the germline ends. The CDR3 spans 13 residues. CDR3 sequence reads: CASRETSSDEQYF. The CDR3 DNA reads as TGTGCCAGCAGGGAGACTAGTTCCGACGAGCAGTACTTC.